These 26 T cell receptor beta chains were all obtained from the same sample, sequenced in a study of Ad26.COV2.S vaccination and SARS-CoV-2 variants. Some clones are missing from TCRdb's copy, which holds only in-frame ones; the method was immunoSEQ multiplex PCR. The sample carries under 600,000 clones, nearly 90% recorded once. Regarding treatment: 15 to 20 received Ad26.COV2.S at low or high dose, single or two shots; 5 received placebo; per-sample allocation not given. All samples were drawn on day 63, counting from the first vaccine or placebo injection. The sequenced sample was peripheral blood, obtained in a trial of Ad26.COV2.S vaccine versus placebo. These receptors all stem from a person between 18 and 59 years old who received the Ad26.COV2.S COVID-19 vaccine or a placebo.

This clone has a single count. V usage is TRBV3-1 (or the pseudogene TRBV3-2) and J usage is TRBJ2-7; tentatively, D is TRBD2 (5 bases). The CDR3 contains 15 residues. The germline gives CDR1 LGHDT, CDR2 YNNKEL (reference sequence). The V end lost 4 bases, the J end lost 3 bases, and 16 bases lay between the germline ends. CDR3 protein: CASSRRARGLYEQYF. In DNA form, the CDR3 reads TGTGCCAGCAGCCGGCGGGCAAGAGGGCTCTACGAGCAGTACTTC.

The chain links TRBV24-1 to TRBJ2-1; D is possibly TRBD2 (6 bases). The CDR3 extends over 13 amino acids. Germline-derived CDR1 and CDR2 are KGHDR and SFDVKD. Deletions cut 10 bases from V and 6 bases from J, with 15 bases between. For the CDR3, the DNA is TGTGCCACTGGGGCAAGCGGGCCCAATGAGCAGTTCTTC. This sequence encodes CATGASGPNEQFF.

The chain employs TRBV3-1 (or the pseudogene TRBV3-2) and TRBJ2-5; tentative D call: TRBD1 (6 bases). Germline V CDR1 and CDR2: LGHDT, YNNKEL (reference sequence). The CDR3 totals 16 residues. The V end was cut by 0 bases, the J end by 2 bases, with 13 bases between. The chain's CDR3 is CASSQDLGQLQETQYF. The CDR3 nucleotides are TGTGCCAGCAGCCAAGATTTGGGACAACTACAAGAGACCCAGTACTTC.

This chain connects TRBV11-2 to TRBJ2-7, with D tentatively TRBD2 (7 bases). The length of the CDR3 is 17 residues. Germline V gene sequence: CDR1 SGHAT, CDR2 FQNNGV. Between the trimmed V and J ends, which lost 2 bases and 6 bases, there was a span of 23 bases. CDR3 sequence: CASSLLFVGGGRPEQYF. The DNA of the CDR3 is TGTGCCAGCAGCTTATTGTTTGTAGGGGGGGGGAGACCCGAGCAGTACTTC.

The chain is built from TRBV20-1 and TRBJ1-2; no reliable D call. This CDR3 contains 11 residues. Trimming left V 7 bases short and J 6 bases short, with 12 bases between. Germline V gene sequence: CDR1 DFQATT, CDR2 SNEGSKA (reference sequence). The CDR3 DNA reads TGCAGTGAAGGCCAGCTGAATGGCTACACCTTC. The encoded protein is CSEGQLNGYTF.

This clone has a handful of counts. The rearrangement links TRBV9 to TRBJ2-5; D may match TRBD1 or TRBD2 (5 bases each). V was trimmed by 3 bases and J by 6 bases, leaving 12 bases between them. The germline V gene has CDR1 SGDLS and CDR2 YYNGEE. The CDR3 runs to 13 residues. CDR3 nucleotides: TGTGCCAGCAGCGACGGGGCCATAAAGACCCAGTACTTC. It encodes CASSDGAIKTQYF.

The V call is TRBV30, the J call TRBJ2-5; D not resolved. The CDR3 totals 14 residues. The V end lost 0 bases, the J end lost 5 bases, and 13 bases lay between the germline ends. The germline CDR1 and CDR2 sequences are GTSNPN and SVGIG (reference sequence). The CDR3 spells CAWSVTTFGETQYF. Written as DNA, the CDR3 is TGTGCCTGGAGTGTAACCACCTTCGGTGAGACCCAGTACTTC.

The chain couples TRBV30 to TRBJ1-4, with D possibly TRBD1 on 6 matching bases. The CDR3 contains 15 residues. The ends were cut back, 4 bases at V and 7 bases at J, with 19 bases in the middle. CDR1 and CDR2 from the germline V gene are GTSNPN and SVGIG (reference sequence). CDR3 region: CAWTSRGGGSEKLFF. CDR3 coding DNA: TGTGCCTGGACCTCCCGAGGAGGGGGGAGTGAAAAACTGTTTTTT.

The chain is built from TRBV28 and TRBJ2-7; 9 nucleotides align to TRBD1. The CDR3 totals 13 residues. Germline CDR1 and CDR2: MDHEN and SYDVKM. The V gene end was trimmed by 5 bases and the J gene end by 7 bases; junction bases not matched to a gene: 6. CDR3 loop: CASSLGTGKEQYF. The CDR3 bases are TGTGCCAGCAGTCTCGGGACAGGGAAAGAGCAGTACTTC.

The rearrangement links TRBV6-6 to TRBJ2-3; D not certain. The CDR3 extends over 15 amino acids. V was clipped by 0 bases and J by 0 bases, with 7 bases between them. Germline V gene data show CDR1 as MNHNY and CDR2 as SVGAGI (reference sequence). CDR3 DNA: TGTGCCAGCAGTTACTCAGAGGTCAGCACAGATACGCAGTATTTT. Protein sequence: CASSYSEVSTDTQYF.

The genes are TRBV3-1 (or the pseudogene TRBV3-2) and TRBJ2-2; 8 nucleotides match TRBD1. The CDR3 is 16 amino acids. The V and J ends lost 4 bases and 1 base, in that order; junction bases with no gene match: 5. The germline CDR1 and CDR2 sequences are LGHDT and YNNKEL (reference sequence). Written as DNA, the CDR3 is TGTGCCAGCAGCCTCGGACAGGGTAGGAACACCGGGGAGCTGTTTTTT. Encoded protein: CASSLGQGRNTGELFF.

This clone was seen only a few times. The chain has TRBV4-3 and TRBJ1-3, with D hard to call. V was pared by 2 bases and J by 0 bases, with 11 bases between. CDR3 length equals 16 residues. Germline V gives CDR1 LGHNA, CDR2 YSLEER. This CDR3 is CASSQWASLSGNTIYF. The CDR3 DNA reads TGCGCCAGCAGCCAATGGGCCTCTCTCTCTGGAAACACCATATATTTT.

The CDR3 nucleotides read TGTGCCAGCAGTTTACAGGGACTCTCTGGAAACACCATATATTTT. Its protein product is CASSLQGLSGNTIYF. This chain connects TRBV6-5 to TRBJ1-3, with D possibly being TRBD1 (6 bases). The CDR3 contains 15 residues. Trimming removed 4 bases from V and 0 bases from J, with 10 bases in between. CDR1 and CDR2 from the germline V gene are MNHEY and SVGAGI.

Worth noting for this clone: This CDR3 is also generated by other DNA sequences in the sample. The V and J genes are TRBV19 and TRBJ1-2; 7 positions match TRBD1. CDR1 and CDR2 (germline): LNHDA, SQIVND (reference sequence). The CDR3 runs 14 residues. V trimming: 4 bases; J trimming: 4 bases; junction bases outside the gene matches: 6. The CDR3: CASSTPGTAYGYTF. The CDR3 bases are TGTGCCAGTAGTACCCCCGGGACAGCCTATGGCTACACCTTC.

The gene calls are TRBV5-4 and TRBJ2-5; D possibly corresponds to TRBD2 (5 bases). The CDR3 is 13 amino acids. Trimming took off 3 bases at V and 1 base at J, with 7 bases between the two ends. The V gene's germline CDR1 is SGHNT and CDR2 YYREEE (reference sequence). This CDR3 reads CASSWRPQETQYF. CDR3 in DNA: TGTGCCAGCAGCTGGAGGCCCCAAGAGACCCAGTACTTC.

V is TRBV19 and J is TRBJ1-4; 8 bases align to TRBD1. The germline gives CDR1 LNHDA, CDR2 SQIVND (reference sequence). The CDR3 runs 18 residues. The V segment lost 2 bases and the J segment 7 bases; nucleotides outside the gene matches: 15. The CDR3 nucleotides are TGTGCCAGTAGTATAACGGCGGCAGGGGGCCTGAGGGGTGAAAAACTGTTTTTT. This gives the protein CASSITAAGGLRGEKLFF.

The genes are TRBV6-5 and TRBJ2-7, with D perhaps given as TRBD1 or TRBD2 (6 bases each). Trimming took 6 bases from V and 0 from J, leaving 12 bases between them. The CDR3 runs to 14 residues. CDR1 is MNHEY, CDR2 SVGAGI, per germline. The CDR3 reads CASSLRGGSYEQYF. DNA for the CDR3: TGTGCCAGCAGCCTCAGGGGAGGCTCCTACGAGCAGTACTTC.

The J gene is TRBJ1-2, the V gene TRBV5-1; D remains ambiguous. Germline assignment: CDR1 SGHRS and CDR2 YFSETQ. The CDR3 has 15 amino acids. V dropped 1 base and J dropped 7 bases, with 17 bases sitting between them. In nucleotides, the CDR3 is TGCGCCAGCAGCTTGCGAGTCTCCCCGTTAATTGGCTACACCTTC. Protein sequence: CASSLRVSPLIGYTF.

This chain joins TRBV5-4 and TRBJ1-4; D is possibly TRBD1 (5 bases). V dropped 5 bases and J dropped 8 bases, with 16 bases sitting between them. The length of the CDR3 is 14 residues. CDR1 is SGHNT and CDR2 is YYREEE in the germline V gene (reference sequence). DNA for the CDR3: TGTGCCAGCAGTAGGAAGGGGATTGAGGAAAAACTGTTTTTT. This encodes CASSRKGIEEKLFF.

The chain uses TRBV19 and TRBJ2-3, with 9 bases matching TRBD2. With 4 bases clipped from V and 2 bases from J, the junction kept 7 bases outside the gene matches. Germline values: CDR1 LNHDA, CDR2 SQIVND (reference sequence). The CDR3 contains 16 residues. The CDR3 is CASSRIVAGATDTQYF. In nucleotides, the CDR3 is TGTGCCAGTAGTAGGATTGTAGCGGGGGCCACAGATACGCAGTATTTT.

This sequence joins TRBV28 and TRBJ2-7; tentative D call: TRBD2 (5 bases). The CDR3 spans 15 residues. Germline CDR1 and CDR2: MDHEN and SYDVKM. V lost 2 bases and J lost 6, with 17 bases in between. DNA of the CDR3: TGTGCCAGCAGTTTAGATCGGGGTCCCTTCACCGAGCAGTACTTC. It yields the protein CASSLDRGPFTEQYF. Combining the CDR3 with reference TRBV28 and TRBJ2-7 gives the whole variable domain DVKVTQSSRYLVKRTGEKVFLECVQDMDHENMFWYRQDPGLGLRLIYFSYDVKMKEKGDIPEGYSVSREKKERFSLILESASTNQTSMYLCASSLDRGPFTEQYFGPGTRLTVT.

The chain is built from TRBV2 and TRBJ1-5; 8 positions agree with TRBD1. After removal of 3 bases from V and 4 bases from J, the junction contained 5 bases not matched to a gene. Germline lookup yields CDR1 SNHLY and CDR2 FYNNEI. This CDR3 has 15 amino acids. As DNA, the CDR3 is TGTGCCAGCAGTGAGACAGGGGTTAGTAATCAGCCCCAGCATTTT. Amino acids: CASSETGVSNQPQHF. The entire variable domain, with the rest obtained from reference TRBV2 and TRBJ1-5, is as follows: EPEVTQTPSHQVTQMGQEVILRCVPISNHLYFYWYRQILGQKVEFLVSFYNNEISEKSEIFDDQFSVERPDGSNFTLKIRSTKLEDSAMYFCASSETGVSNQPQHFGDGTRLSIL.

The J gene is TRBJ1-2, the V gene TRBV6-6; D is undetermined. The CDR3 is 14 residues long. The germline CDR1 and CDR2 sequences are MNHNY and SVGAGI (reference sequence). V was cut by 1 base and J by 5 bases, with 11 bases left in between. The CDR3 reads CASSYLSGRYGYTF. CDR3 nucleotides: TGTGCCAGCAGTTACTTATCCGGACGGTATGGCTACACCTTC.

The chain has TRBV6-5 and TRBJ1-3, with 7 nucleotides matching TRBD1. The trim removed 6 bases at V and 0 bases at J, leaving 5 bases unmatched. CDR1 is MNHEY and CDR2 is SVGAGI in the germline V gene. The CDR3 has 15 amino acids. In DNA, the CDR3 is TGTGCCAGCAGACCCACAGGGGTCTCTGGAAACACCATATATTTT. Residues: CASRPTGVSGNTIYF.

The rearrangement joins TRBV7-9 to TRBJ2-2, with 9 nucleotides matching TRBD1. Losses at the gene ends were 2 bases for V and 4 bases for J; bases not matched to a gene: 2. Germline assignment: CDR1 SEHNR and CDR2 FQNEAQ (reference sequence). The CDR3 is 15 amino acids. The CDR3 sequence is CASSLRQGGTGELFF. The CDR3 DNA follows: TGTGCCAGCAGCTTACGACAGGGGGGCACCGGGGAGCTGTTTTTT.

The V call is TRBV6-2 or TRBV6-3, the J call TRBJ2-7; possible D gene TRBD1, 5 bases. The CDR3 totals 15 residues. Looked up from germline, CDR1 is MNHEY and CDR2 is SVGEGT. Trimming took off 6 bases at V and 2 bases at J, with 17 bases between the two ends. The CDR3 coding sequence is TGTGCCAGCAGCCGCACCCGACAGAGCCCCTACGAGCAGTACTTC. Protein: CASSRTRQSPYEQYF.